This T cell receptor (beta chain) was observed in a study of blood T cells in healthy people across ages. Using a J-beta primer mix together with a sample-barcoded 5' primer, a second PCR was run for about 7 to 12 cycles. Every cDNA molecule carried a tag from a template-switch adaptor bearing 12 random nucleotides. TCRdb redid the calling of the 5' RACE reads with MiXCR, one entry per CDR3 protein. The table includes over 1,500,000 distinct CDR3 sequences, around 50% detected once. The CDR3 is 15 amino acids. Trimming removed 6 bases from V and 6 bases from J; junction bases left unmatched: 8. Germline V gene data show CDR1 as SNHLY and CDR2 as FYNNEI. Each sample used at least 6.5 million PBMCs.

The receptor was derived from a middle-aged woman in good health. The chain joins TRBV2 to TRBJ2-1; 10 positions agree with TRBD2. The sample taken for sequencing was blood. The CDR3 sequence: CASSKLAGRTNEQFF. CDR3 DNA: TGTGCCAGCAGCAAACTAGCGGGGAGAACCAATGAGCAGTTCTTC. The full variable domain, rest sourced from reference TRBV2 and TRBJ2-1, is EPEVTQTPSHQVTQMGQEVILRCVPISNHLYFYWYRQILGQKVEFLVSFYNNEISEKSEIFDDQFSVERPDGSNFTLKIRSTKLEDSAMYFCASSKLAGRTNEQFFGPGTRLTVL.